This record covers a single T cell receptor beta chain. What it binds is not known. Trimming pared 0 bases from V and 5 bases from J, leaving 17 bases between. This CDR3 region has 16 residues. CDR1 and CDR2 (germline): SGHDT, YYEEEE. The data are from a study of blood T cells in healthy people across ages. Primers used in a second PCR of about 6 to 11 cycles were a sample-barcoded 5' primer and a J-beta primer mix. Every molecule of cDNA carried a tag from a template-switch adaptor with 12 random nucleotides. TCRdb processed the 5' RACE reads anew with MiXCR; each CDR3 protein has one entry. The repertoire holds about 290,000 distinct CDR3 sequences, with roughly 26% as singletons. Study-wide points: Higher diversity and more naive CD4+ cells were features of long-lived donors, compared to aged donors. In older individuals, TCR beta diversity per million T cells was lower, falling roughly linearly with age.

This chain joins TRBV5-6 and TRBJ1-2, with a weak D call TRBD1 (5 bases). The sequence was collected from a woman in her sixties or seventies in good health. Sequencing input: blood. The CDR3 bases are TGTGCCAGCAGCTTGGGAGCCCGGGGGACCTTTTATGGCTACACCTTC. Translating it yields CASSLGARGTFYGYTF.